Presented here are 19 T cell receptor beta chains from one specimen sequenced in a study of T cell responses to AZD1222 COVID-19 vaccine. Sequencing used immunoSEQ multiplex PCR; TCRdb keeps in-frame clones, though not all of them. This sample carries under 150,000 clones, about 91% of them seen once, and the ten largest clones take about a tenth. Sequenced material: peripheral blood, taken 28 days after the second AZD1222 dose. These receptors came from an adult who received the AZD1222 COVID-19 vaccine.

The chain recombines TRBV6-6 with TRBJ1-6, with TRBD1 identical over 7 bases. CDR3 length: 14 amino acids. The V gene's germline CDR1 is MNHNY and CDR2 SVGAGI (reference sequence). The V segment lost 6 bases and the J segment 7 bases; nucleotides outside the gene matches: 6. CDR3 residues: CASRAGTDNSPLHF. CDR3 DNA: TGTGCCAGCAGAGCCGGGACAGACAATTCACCCCTCCACTTT.

The rearrangement joins TRBV19 to TRBJ1-5, with 8 bases identical to TRBD1. Per germline, CDR1 LNHDA and CDR2 SQIVND (reference sequence). V gave up 8 bases and J gave up 7 bases; unmatched junction bases: 4. The CDR3 has 12 amino acids. The CDR3 loop reads CASGGQGQPQHF. In nucleotides, the CDR3 is TGTGCCAGTGGAGGACAGGGCCAGCCCCAGCATTTT. Supplemented by reference TRBV19 and TRBJ1-5, the full variable domain reads DGGITQSPKYLFRKEGQNVTLSCEQNLNHDAMYWYRQDPGQGLRLIYYSQIVNDFQKGDIAEGYSVSREKKESFPLTVTSAQKNPTAFYLCASGGQGQPQHFGDGTRLSIL.

This clone was found once. This chain uses TRBV4-3 with TRBJ1-1; the D gene is possibly TRBD1 (6 bases). The CDR3 totals 17 residues. Deletions cut 4 bases from V and 0 bases from J, with 18 bases between. Germline V gene sequence: CDR1 LGHNA, CDR2 YSLEER. CDR3 sequence reads: CASSLRGRSILNTEAFF. The CDR3 DNA follows: TGCGCCAGCAGCCTTAGGGGGAGGAGTATCCTGAACACTGAAGCTTTCTTT.

This clone came up once. The gene calls are TRBV14 and TRBJ2-6, with TRBD1 matching 7 bases. V shed 3 bases, J shed 0 bases, and the junction held 5 bases outside the gene matches. The CDR3 is 17 residues long. Germline CDR1 and CDR2: SGHDN and FVKESK. The CDR3: CASSHIRDSSGANVLTF. In nucleotides, the CDR3 is TGTGCCAGCAGCCACATCCGGGACAGCTCTGGGGCCAACGTCCTGACTTTC.

This sequence joins TRBV11-2 and TRBJ1-2; D unclear. This CDR3 region has 15 residues. The germline V and J ends were trimmed by 2 bases and 4 bases, with 14 bases remaining between them. The germline V gene encodes CDR1 SGHAT and CDR2 FQNNGV. CDR3 loop: CASSLSGIPIYGYTF. The CDR3 DNA follows: TGTGCCAGCAGCTTAAGCGGAATCCCTATCTATGGCTACACCTTC.

The genes are TRBV9 and TRBJ1-6; no reliable D call. V shed 4 bases and J shed 10 bases, with 18 bases lying between them. The CDR3 is 15 residues long. In germline, CDR1 is SGDLS, CDR2 YYNGEE. In DNA, the CDR3 is TGTGCCAGCAGCTTGAACACGGCTCCGCAATCACCCCTCCACTTT. It specifies CASSLNTAPQSPLHF.

The chain links TRBV18 to TRBJ2-3; a possible D gene is TRBD1 (5 bases). Per germline, CDR1 KGHSH and CDR2 LQKENI. CDR3 length equals 15 residues. V dropped 3 bases and J dropped 3 bases, with 13 bases sitting between them. This CDR3 is CASSPQGSATDTQYF. CDR3 nucleotides: TGTGCCAGCTCACCGCAGGGATCCGCAACAGATACGCAGTATTTT. Using reference TRBV18 and TRBJ2-3 for the parts outside the CDR3, the full variable domain is NAGVMQNPRHLVRRRGQEARLRCSPMKGHSHVYWYRQLPEEGLKFMVYLQKENIIDESGMPKERFSAEFPKEGPSILRIQQVVRGDSAAYFCASSPQGSATDTQYFGPGTRLTVL.

The chain is built from TRBV9 and TRBJ1-2; D unresolved. The germline V gene encodes CDR1 SGDLS and CDR2 YYNGEE. The length of the CDR3 is 16 residues. V lost 2 bases and J lost 0, with 14 bases in between. The CDR3 sequence is CASSVSAMGANYGYTF. The CDR3 DNA reads as TGTGCCAGCAGCGTGAGTGCGATGGGAGCTAACTATGGCTACACCTTC. The full variable domain, in which reference TRBV9 and TRBJ1-2 provide the parts outside the CDR3, is DSGVTQTPKHLITATGQRVTLRCSPRSGDLSVYWYQQSLDQGLQFLIQYYNGEERAKGNILERFSAQQFPDLHSELNLSSLELGDSALYFCASSVSAMGANYGYTFGSGTRLTVV.

This sequence joins TRBV4-2 and TRBJ2-5; 15 bases agree with TRBD2. Germline-derived CDR1 and CDR2 are LGHNA and YNFKEQ. This CDR3 region has 17 residues. V lost 4 bases, J lost 5 bases, and 8 bases stayed unmatched. The CDR3 bases are TGTGCCAGCAGCCGGTCAATAGGGACTAGCGGGGGGGAGACCCAGTACTTC. This encodes CASSRSIGTSGGETQYF.

The rearrangement links TRBV18 to TRBJ1-4; 7 positions match TRBD1. Germline V gives CDR1 KGHSH, CDR2 LQKENI. The ends lost 4 bases at V and 3 bases at J; junction bases unmatched: 5. This CDR3 spans 15 amino acids. DNA for the CDR3: TGTGCCAGCTCACTGGCCGGGACAGCTAATGAAAAACTGTTTTTT. Protein sequence: CASSLAGTANEKLFF.

The DNA of the CDR3 is TGTGCCAGCGGGACGGCTAGCACAGATACGCAGTATTTT. It yields the protein CASGTASTDTQYF. V is TRBV12-3 or TRBV12-4 and J is TRBJ2-3; D possibly uses TRBD1 or TRBD2 (5 bases each). Trimming shortened V by 8 bases and J by 0 bases, and 9 bases separated the two germline ends. The CDR3 covers 13 residues.

The V call is TRBV19, the J call TRBJ1-5, with D tentatively TRBD1 (6 bases). The V and J ends lost 3 bases and 7 bases respectively, with 13 bases between them. Germline values: CDR1 LNHDA, CDR2 SQIVND (reference sequence). This CDR3 has 14 amino acids. For the CDR3, the DNA is TGTGCCAGTAGTATGAGGGAGGGGGTCCAGCCCCAGCATTTT. Translation: CASSMREGVQPQHF.

The chain carries TRBV7-2 and TRBJ1-5; D possibly corresponds to TRBD1 (5 bases). Germline CDR1 SGHTA, CDR2 FQGNSA. The V and J ends lost 4 bases and 11 bases respectively, with 21 bases between them. This CDR3 spans 15 amino acids. The CDR3 region has the DNA TGTGCCAGCAGCTCCTACGGGACTGCTTTCCCGACCCAGCATTTT. This codes for CASSSYGTAFPTQHF.

The CDR3 spells CASSSGTVPQPQHF. In DNA, the CDR3 is TGTGCCAGTAGTTCCGGGACAGTGCCCCAGCCCCAGCATTTT. This chain joins TRBV19 and TRBJ1-5, with 7 nucleotides matching TRBD1. Germline lookup yields CDR1 LNHDA and CDR2 SQIVND (reference sequence). The CDR3 totals 14 residues. The junction had 8 bases not matched to a gene; V was cut back by 5 bases and J by 7 bases.

The chain combines TRBV5-3 with TRBJ1-6; no reliable D call. TRBV5-3 is known as an ORF, though its function is uncertain. The CDR3 extends over 11 amino acids. Between the trimmed V and J ends, which lost 0 bases and 14 bases, there was a span of 6 bases. The CDR3 DNA reads as TGTGCCAGAAGCTTGGTTTGGACCCTCCACTTT. It translates to CARSLVWTLHF.

The chain combines TRBV4-2 with TRBJ2-4, with D perhaps matching TRBD1 (6 bases). Trimming removed 1 base at V and 1 base at J, with 23 bases between. Germline CDR1 reads LGHNA; CDR2 reads YNFKEQ. This CDR3 has 20 amino acids. Here the CDR3 DNA reads TGTGCCAGCAGCCAAGTTGAGACAGGTCTATTTAGTATGGCCAAAAACATTCAGTACTTC. Translated: CASSQVETGLFSMAKNIQYF.

This clone was seen once. J is TRBJ2-7 and V is TRBV28; 10 bases map to TRBD2. Germline trimming cut 8 bases from V and 7 bases from J; bases unmatched to any gene: 11. The CDR3 runs to 14 residues. The germline gives CDR1 MDHEN, CDR2 SYDVKM. The CDR3 nucleotides are TGTGCCAGCCGACCGGGACTAGCGCCTTTGGAGCAGTACGTC. This encodes CASRPGLAPLEQYV.

V is TRBV11-2 and J is TRBJ2-3; unclear D gene. The CDR3 consists of 14 residues. Trimming removed 7 bases at V and 4 bases at J, with 15 bases between. Germline values: CDR1 SGHAT, CDR2 FQNNGV. CDR3 sequence (DNA): TGTGCCAGCACGTCCCTAAAGAAGCCAGATACGCAGTATTTT. This codes for CASTSLKKPDTQYF. The full variable domain, in which reference TRBV11-2 and TRBJ2-3 provide the parts outside the CDR3, is EAGVAQSPRYKIIEKRQSVAFWCNPISGHATLYWYQQILGQGPKLLIQFQNNGVVDDSQLPKDRFSAERLKGVDSTLKIQPAKLEDSAVYLCASTSLKKPDTQYFGPGTRLTVL.

This chain connects TRBV6-5 to TRBJ1-2; a possible D gene is TRBD1 (5 bases). Trimming left V 2 bases short and J 3 bases short, with 13 bases between. Looked up from germline, CDR1 is MNHEY and CDR2 is SVGAGI. This CDR3 has 15 residues. In DNA form, the CDR3 reads TGTGCCAGCAGTTACGGGGGAAGCCGGGACTATGGCTACACCTTC. Residues: CASSYGGSRDYGYTF.